This record concerns one T cell receptor beta chain sequence. What it binds is unknown. With 2 bases clipped from V and 2 bases from J, the junction kept 15 bases outside the gene matches. Germline V gene sequence: CDR1 SGHAT, CDR2 FQNNGV. CDR3 length: 19 residues. Ipilimumab CTLA-4 blockade and focal radiation were given to patients with chemo-refractory metastatic non-small-cell lung cancer. TCRdb's table, derived via immunoSEQ multiplex PCR, lists solely in-frame clones and lacks some. Among about 59,000 clones listed, 70% to 80% were seen once. These data are taken from a study of radiotherapy plus CTLA-4 blockade in lung cancer. Study overall: Objective response was observed in roughly 20% of patients, and disease control in roughly 30%. Whole-study results and caveats: Early clone dynamics of blood T cells, plus interferon-beta, reportedly predicted response best. An expansion of tumor-derived TCR clones occurred in blood after radiotherapy plus ipilimumab.

Sequences were derived from peripheral blood, sampled from a patient treated with radiotherapy plus ipilimumab. The chain is built from TRBV11-2 and TRBJ2-3, with 8 bases identical to TRBD1. This TCR was sampled from a human donor with non-small cell lung cancer whose response to radiotherapy plus ipilimumab could not be evaluated. DNA of the CDR3: TGTGCCAGCAGCTTAAAAAGGACAGGGATGGCACACATCACAGATACGCAGTATTTT. Translated: CASSLKRTGMAHITDTQYF.